One sample yielded the 7 T cell receptor beta chains listed below, sequenced in a study of response to subunit inactivated influenza vaccine. Each CDR3 protein is one row after TCRdb ran MiXCR on the RT-PCR reads. This table has around 790,000 distinct CDR3 sequences, over 20% appearing once. Sequencing used PBMCs from blood, obtained 5 days after vaccination. These receptors were collected from a man between 45 and 60 years old who received an inactivated influenza vaccine.

This chain joins TRBV20-1 and TRBJ2-7, with TRBD1 matching 9 bases. This CDR3 has 14 amino acids. Germline assignment: CDR1 DFQATT and CDR2 SNEGSKA (reference sequence). With V trimmed by 7 bases and J by 2 bases, 9 bases remained unmatched. CDR3 residues: CSGSPGQGAYEQYF. For the CDR3, the DNA is TGCAGTGGGAGCCCGGGACAGGGAGCCTACGAGCAGTACTTC.

This clonotype was found a few times. This chain connects TRBV5-5 to TRBJ1-6, with D uncertain. Germline CDR1 is SGHKS and CDR2 is YYEKEE (reference sequence). Deletions cut 4 bases from V and 5 bases from J, with 10 bases between. There are 14 residues in the CDR3. CDR3 protein: CASSGGNNNSPLHF. The CDR3 DNA reads TGTGCCAGCAGCGGCGGGAATAATAATTCACCCCTCCACTTT.

A few counts support this clonotype. The rearrangement links TRBV12-3 or TRBV12-4 to TRBJ2-7; 10 bases match TRBD2. This CDR3 is 17 amino acids long. Trimming removed 0 bases from V and 4 bases from J; junction bases left unmatched: 9. Here the CDR3 reads CASSLAKGSSGGYEQYF. The CDR3 DNA sequence: TGTGCCAGCAGTTTAGCCAAGGGTAGTAGCGGGGGGTACGAGCAGTACTTC.

The chain combines TRBV12-3 or TRBV12-4 with TRBJ2-5, with 13 bases that match TRBD2. The CDR3 runs to 14 residues. Trimming removed 7 bases from V and 5 bases from J; junction bases left unmatched: 4. The CDR3 nucleotides are TGTGCCAGCACCACTAGCGGGGGGGCCGAGACCCAGTACTTC. Translated: CASTTSGGAETQYF.

This clonotype occurred a few times. The rearrangement joins TRBV3-1 to TRBJ2-7; 7 bases match TRBD1. Germline values: CDR1 LGHDT, CDR2 YNNKEL (reference sequence). The ends lost 0 bases at V and 3 bases at J; junction bases unmatched: 2. This CDR3 is 14 amino acids long. Here the CDR3 reads CASSQETGNYEQYF. DNA of the CDR3: TGTGCCAGCAGCCAAGAGACAGGGAACTACGAGCAGTACTTC.

The chain combines TRBV5-1 with TRBJ2-7; D is ambiguous. Germline V gene sequence: CDR1 SGHRS, CDR2 YFSETQ. This CDR3 region has 15 residues. Trimming stripped 1 base from V and 4 bases from J, with 15 bases between. CDR3 region: CASSLSAAATYEQYF. CDR3 nucleotide sequence: TGCGCCAGCAGCTTGTCTGCGGCAGCTACATACGAGCAGTACTTC.

The J gene is TRBJ2-7, the V gene TRBV4-2, with D tentatively TRBD1 (6 bases). V lost 5 bases and J 3 bases, leaving 17 bases between the germline ends. Germline loops: CDR1 LGHNA, CDR2 YNFKEQ. The CDR3 consists of 15 residues. CDR3 amino acids: CASSSRDKGDYEQYF. The CDR3 DNA reads as TGTGCCAGCAGCTCCCGGGACAAGGGGGACTACGAGCAGTACTTC.